The 19 T cell receptor beta chains below come from one sample, sequenced in a study of T-cell reconstitution after alpha-beta-depleted transplantation in children. A library of TCRbeta sequences, prepared with unique molecular identifiers, was generated. TCRdb redid the calling of the PCR reads with MiXCR, one entry per CDR3 protein. The table records hundreds of thousands of distinct CDR3 sequences, 8% to 11% of them present only once. Sequences were derived from PBMCs from the stem cell graft donor, sampled from the stem cell graft. All receptors derive from a human donor who donated a stem cell graft to a child with acute myeloid leukemia.

This clonotype was recorded at least ten times. This chain links TRBV4-1 with TRBJ2-7; D might be TRBD1 (6 bases). This CDR3 is 17 amino acids long. Trimming removed 3 bases at V and 5 bases at J, with 23 bases between. The germline gives CDR1 MGHRA, CDR2 YSYEKL. The CDR3 DNA is TGCGCCAGCAGCCAGGCTACGACAGGACCCCTAGGTGACGAGCAGTACTTC. This sequence encodes CASSQATTGPLGDEQYF.

There are a few counts of this clonotype. This rearrangement joins TRBV29-1 to TRBJ1-2; no definite D call. There are 11 residues in the CDR3. The germline V gene encodes CDR1 SQVTM and CDR2 ANQGSEA. Trimming left V 3 bases short and J 8 bases short, with 10 bases between. In DNA, the CDR3 is TGCAGCGTTGAGGCGGGGAAAGGCTACACCTTC. It yields the protein CSVEAGKGYTF.

This chain connects TRBV20-1 to TRBJ2-5; 14 bases line up with TRBD2. From germline, CDR1 is DFQATT and CDR2 SNEGSKA (reference sequence). This CDR3 contains 20 residues. The V segment lost 5 bases and the J segment 1 base; nucleotides outside the gene matches: 18. In DNA form, the CDR3 reads TGCAGTGCTGGACAAACCGCCGGGACTAGCGGGAGAAGGGCCCAAGAGACCCAGTACTTC. Translation gives CSAGQTAGTSGRRAQETQYF.

This clonotype was observed a few times. The V gene is TRBV12-3 or TRBV12-4, the J gene TRBJ2-3; 7 nucleotides match TRBD2. The V gene end was trimmed by 1 base and the J gene end by 0 bases; junction bases not matched to a gene: 10. This CDR3 has 18 residues. In DNA form, the CDR3 reads TGTGCCAGCAGTTTAGTGGCGGGAGTCCCTTTTAGCACAGATACGCAGTATTTT. This encodes CASSLVAGVPFSTDTQYF.

This clonotype was observed at least ten times. The chain combines TRBV12-3 or TRBV12-4 with TRBJ2-2, with D uncertain. V was shortened by 1 base and J by 3 bases, with 9 bases between the two germline ends. The CDR3 length is 15 residues. CDR3 DNA sequence: TGTGCCAGCAGTTTAGACCGAGTGGACACCGGGGAGCTGTTTTTT. Protein sequence: CASSLDRVDTGELFF.

This clonotype was seen more than once but under ten times. The V call is TRBV20-1, the J call TRBJ2-1, with 13 bases fitting TRBD2. Trimming took 3 bases from V and 9 from J; bases not matched to a gene: 8. The CDR3 extends over 15 amino acids. Germline V gives CDR1 DFQATT, CDR2 SNEGSKA (reference sequence). In DNA, the CDR3 is TGCAGTGCTAGCTCACTAGCGGGAGGGGGGGGTGAGCAGTTCTTC. Residues: CSASSLAGGGGEQFF.

In its sample, this clonotype was seen a few times. CDR3 coding DNA: TGCAGTGCTTCTTTCGGAGGGACCAGCTCCTACGAGCAGTACTTC. Translated, it gives CSASFGGTSSYEQYF. V is TRBV20-1 and J is TRBJ2-7; possibly TRBD2 for D (6 bases). Germline V CDR1 and CDR2: DFQATT, SNEGSKA (reference sequence). The CDR3 is 15 amino acids. V dropped 5 bases and J dropped 0 bases, with 17 bases sitting between them.

This clonotype occurred many times. The chain recombines TRBV29-1 with TRBJ1-1, with a tentative D call TRBD1 (6 bases). The CDR3 length is 11 residues. V was clipped by 5 bases and J by 8 bases, with 12 bases between them. Germline CDR1 reads SQVTM; CDR2 reads ANQGSEA. CDR3 protein: CSVLQGLEAFF. The CDR3, as DNA: TGCAGCGTTCTTCAGGGGCTCGAAGCTTTCTTT.

This clonotype was detected many times. The V gene is TRBV6-1, the J gene TRBJ2-1; D gene ambiguous. V lost 2 bases to trimming and J lost 4 bases, with 15 bases between them. Germline values: CDR1 MNHNS, CDR2 SASEGT. This CDR3 has 16 amino acids. The CDR3 nucleotides are TGTGCCAGCAGTGAATATGAGCTTACTCCATACAATGAGCAGTTCTTC. Protein sequence: CASSEYELTPYNEQFF.

In its sample, this clonotype was seen many times. The chain has TRBV7-2 and TRBJ1-2; tentative D call: TRBD1 (6 bases). Trimming stripped 5 bases from V and 2 bases from J, with 18 bases between. This CDR3 region has 16 residues. Looked up from germline, CDR1 is SGHTA and CDR2 is FQGNSA. The CDR3 loop reads CASSDMGRGRNYGYTF. The CDR3 DNA is TGTGCCAGCAGCGATATGGGGCGGGGGCGCAACTATGGCTACACCTTC.

The genes are TRBV4-3 and TRBJ2-1; 10 nucleotides line up with TRBD2. This CDR3 region has 18 residues. The V and J ends lost 0 bases and 8 bases, in that order; junction bases with no gene match: 13. Germline CDR1 and CDR2: LGHNA and YSLEER. CDR3 nucleotides: TGCGCCAGCAGCCAAGATGAAGCGGGAGGGCCATTCTCCTATGAGCAGTTCTTC. It translates to CASSQDEAGGPFSYEQFF.

This clonotype was observed a handful of times. The CDR3 reads CASNGASHDQPQHF. CDR3 nucleotides: TGTGCCAGCAATGGGGCAAGTCATGATCAGCCCCAGCATTTT. The chain employs TRBV2 and TRBJ1-5; a weak D match, TRBD1 (5 bases). CDR1 SNHLY and CDR2 FYNNEI come from the germline V gene. With 7 bases removed from V and 5 bases from J, the gap between germline ends came to 15 bases. The CDR3 is 14 residues long. The full variable domain, rest sourced from reference TRBV2 and TRBJ1-5, is EPEVTQTPSHQVTQMGQEVILRCVPISNHLYFYWYRQILGQKVEFLVSFYNNEISEKSEIFDDQFSVERPDGSNFTLKIRSTKLEDSAMYFCASNGASHDQPQHFGDGTRLSIL.

This clonotype has more than one count but fewer than ten. V is TRBV20-1 and J is TRBJ2-2, with 11 bases aligning to TRBD2. There are 14 residues in the CDR3. The V segment lost 2 bases and the J segment 7 bases; nucleotides outside the gene matches: 3. Germline V gene sequence: CDR1 DFQATT, CDR2 SNEGSKA (reference sequence). The CDR3 DNA follows: TGCAGTGCTAGACCACTAGCGGGAGTCGGGGAGCTGTTTTTT. It specifies CSARPLAGVGELFF.

This clonotype was observed many times. The chain uses TRBV20-1 and TRBJ2-7; D is uncertain. This CDR3 has 12 amino acids. From germline, CDR1 is DFQATT and CDR2 SNEGSKA (reference sequence). V lost 5 bases and J 4 bases, leaving 12 bases between the germline ends. CDR3 protein: CSADGPHYEQYF. CDR3 bases: TGCAGTGCTGACGGGCCACATTACGAGCAGTACTTC.

This clonotype was picked up a small number of times. This sequence joins TRBV12-3 or TRBV12-4 and TRBJ2-7; 10 bases align to TRBD2. The CDR3 has 17 amino acids. V was clipped by 7 bases and J by 3 bases; unmatched bases: 15. For the CDR3, the DNA is TGTGCCAGCACCCCGGGGACTAGCGCAAACAAATACTACGAGCAGTACTTC. Translated: CASTPGTSANKYYEQYF.

The table lists this clonotype with a few counts. V gene TRBV6-1 combines with J gene TRBJ2-3; D perhaps matches TRBD2 (5 bases). Germline CDR1 reads MNHNS; CDR2 reads SASEGT. Trimming left V 6 bases short and J 5 bases short, with 18 bases between. The CDR3 loop spans 15 amino acids. The CDR3 spells CASSSLGLGEDTQYF. The DNA for the CDR3 is TGTGCCAGCAGCTCCCTGGGTCTCGGGGAAGATACGCAGTATTTT.

The rearrangement uses TRBV12-3 or TRBV12-4 and TRBJ2-1; the match to TRBD1 covers 7 bases. CDR3 length: 15 amino acids. The J segment lost 8 bases and the V segment lost 1 base, leaving 8 bases of the junction unmatched. CDR3 DNA sequence: TGTGCCAGCAGTTTAGGGACAGGCAATGGGGATGAGCAGTTCTTC. It translates to CASSLGTGNGDEQFF.

This clonotype was detected ten times or more. V is TRBV6-5 and J is TRBJ2-7, with D perhaps matching TRBD2 (6 bases). The CDR3 is made up of 16 amino acids. The germline V gene has CDR1 MNHEY and CDR2 SVGAGI. V lost 3 bases and J lost 5, with 20 bases in between. This chain's CDR3 is CASSYFGGFDLNEQYF. CDR3 sequence (DNA): TGTGCCAGCAGTTATTTTGGGGGGTTTGATCTGAACGAGCAGTACTTC.

This clonotype has only a few counts. V is TRBV7-9 and J is TRBJ1-1, with 7 bases identical to TRBD1. Germline assignment: CDR1 SEHNR and CDR2 FQNEAQ (reference sequence). V lost 8 bases to trimming and J lost 2 bases; unmatched junction nucleotides: 14. CDR3 length equals 16 residues. CDR3 amino acids: CASRRTGHILNTEAFF. The CDR3 coding sequence is TGTGCCAGCCGGCGGACAGGTCATATCTTAAACACTGAAGCTTTCTTT.